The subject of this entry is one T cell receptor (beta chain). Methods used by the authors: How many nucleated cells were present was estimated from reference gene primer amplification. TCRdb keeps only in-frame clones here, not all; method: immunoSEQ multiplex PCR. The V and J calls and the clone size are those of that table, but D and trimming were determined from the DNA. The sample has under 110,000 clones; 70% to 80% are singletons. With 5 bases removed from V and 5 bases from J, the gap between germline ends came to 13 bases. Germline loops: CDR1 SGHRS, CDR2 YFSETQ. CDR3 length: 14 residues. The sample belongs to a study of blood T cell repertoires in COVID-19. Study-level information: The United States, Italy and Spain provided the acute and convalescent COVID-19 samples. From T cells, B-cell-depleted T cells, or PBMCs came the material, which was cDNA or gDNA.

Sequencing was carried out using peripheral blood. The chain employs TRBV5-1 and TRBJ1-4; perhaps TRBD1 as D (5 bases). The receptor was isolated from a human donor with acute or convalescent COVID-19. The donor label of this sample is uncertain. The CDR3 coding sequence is TGCGCCAGCAGGGGAACAGGCGTAAATGAAAAACTGTTTTTT. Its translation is CASRGTGVNEKLFF.